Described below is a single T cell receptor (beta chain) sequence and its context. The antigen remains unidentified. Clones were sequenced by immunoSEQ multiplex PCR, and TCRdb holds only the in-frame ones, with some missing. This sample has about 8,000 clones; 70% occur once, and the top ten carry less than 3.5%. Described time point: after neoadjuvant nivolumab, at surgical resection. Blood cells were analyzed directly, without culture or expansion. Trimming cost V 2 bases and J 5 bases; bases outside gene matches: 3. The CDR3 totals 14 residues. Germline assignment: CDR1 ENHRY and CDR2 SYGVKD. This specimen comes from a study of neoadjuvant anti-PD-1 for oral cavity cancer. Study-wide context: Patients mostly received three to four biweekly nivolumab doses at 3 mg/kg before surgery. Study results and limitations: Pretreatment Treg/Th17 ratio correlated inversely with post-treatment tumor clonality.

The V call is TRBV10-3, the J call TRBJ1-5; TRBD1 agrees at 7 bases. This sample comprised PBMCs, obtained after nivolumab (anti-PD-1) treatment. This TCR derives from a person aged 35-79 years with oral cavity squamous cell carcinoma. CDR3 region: CAISEGQEDQPQHF. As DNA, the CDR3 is TGTGCCATCAGTGAGGGACAGGAGGATCAGCCCCAGCATTTT.